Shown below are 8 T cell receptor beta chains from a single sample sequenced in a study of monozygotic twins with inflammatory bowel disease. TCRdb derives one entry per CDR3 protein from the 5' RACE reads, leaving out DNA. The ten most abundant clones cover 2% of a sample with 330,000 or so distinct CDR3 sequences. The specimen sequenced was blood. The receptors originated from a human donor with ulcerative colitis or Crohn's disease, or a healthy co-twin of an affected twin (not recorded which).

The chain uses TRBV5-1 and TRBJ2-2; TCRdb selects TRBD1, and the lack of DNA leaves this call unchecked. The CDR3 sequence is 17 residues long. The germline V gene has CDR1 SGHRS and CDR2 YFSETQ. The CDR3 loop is CASSLVQGFQGTGELFF.

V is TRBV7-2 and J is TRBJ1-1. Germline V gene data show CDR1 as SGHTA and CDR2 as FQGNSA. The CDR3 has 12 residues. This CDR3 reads CASSLERTEAFF.

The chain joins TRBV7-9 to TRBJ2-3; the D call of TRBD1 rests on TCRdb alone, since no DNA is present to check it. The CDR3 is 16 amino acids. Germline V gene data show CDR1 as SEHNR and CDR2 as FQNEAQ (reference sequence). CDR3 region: CASSFYITGATDTQYF.

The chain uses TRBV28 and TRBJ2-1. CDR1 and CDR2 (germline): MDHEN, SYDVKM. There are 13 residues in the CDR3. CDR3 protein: CASSLVRFGEQFF.

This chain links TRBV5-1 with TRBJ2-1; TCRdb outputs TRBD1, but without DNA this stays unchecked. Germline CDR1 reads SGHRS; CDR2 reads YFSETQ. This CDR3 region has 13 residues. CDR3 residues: CASSPNQGVEQFF.

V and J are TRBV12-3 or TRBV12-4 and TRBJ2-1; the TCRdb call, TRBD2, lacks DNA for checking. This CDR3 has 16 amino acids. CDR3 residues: CASRYGTSGGYNEQFF.

The CDR3 protein is CSAMGTGRDTQYF. The gene calls are TRBV20-1 and TRBJ2-3; the TRBD1 assignment by TCRdb is unverifiable without DNA. The germline V gene has CDR1 DFQATT and CDR2 SNEGSKA (reference sequence). The CDR3 is 13 residues long.

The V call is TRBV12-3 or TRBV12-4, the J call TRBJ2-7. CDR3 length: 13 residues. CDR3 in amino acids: CASVKGSSYEQYF.